The 21 T cell receptor beta chains below come from one sample, sequenced in a study of T-cell memory formation after mild COVID-19. MiXCR, run by TCRdb on the 5' RACE reads, gives a single entry per CDR3 protein. The table shows about 190,000 distinct CDR3 sequences, with 10% occurring only once. Input material: PBMCs or a T cell subset sorted from them (not recorded which). These receptors came from a young man who had mild COVID-19 (a few samples of this study predate the infection). Cell type and time point are not known.

This clonotype was counted many times. V is TRBV7-2 and J is TRBJ1-6; a weak D match, TRBD1 (5 bases). CDR1 SGHTA and CDR2 FQGNSA come from the germline V gene. The CDR3 contains 14 residues. V dropped 4 bases and J dropped 5 bases, with 9 bases sitting between them. Here the CDR3 reads CASSSGTDNSPLHF. The CDR3 DNA reads as TGTGCCAGCAGCTCCGGGACGGATAATTCACCCCTCCACTTT. The whole variable domain, remainder taken from reference TRBV7-2 and TRBJ1-6, is GAGVSQSPSNKVTEKGKDVELRCDPISGHTALYWYRQSLGQGLEFLIYFQGNSAPDKSGLPSDRFSAERTGGSVSTLTIQRTQQEDSAVYLCASSSGTDNSPLHFGNGTRLTVT.

The chain joins TRBV4-3 to TRBJ1-5, with a weak D call TRBD1 (5 bases). This CDR3 is built from 13 residues. The ends were cut back, 4 bases at V and 6 bases at J, with 10 bases in the middle. Germline V CDR1 and CDR2: LGHNA, YSLEER. CDR3 sequence reads: CASSPKGAQPQHF. CDR3 bases: TGCGCCAGCAGCCCAAAAGGGGCTCAGCCCCAGCATTTT.

The CDR3 is CASSEYREGNTEAFF. For the CDR3, the DNA is TGCGCCAGCAGCGAATACAGGGAGGGGAACACTGAAGCTTTCTTT. The rearrangement links TRBV5-1 to TRBJ1-1; tentatively, D is TRBD1 (6 bases). The CDR3 runs to 15 residues. In germline, CDR1 is SGHRS, CDR2 YFSETQ. The V end lost 4 bases, the J end lost 1 base, and 14 bases lay between the germline ends.

CDR3 in amino acids: CASSQQANQPQHF. The CDR3 bases are TGTGCCAGCAGCCAACAGGCTAATCAGCCCCAGCATTTT. The chain combines TRBV11-2 with TRBJ1-5; the D gene is possibly TRBD1 (5 bases). CDR3 length: 13 amino acids. V lost 5 bases, J lost 4 bases, and 9 bases lay in between. CDR1 and CDR2 from the germline V gene are SGHAT and FQNNGV.

Ten or more counts support this clonotype. The chain couples TRBV5-1 to TRBJ2-3, with unresolved D. CDR1 SGHRS and CDR2 YFSETQ come from the germline V gene. This CDR3 is built from 13 residues. Between the trimmed V and J ends, which lost 8 bases and 2 bases, there was a span of 12 bases. The CDR3 region is CASRARNTDTQYF. The CDR3 bases are TGCGCCAGTAGAGCGCGGAACACAGATACGCAGTATTTT. Using reference TRBV5-1 and TRBJ2-3 for the parts outside the CDR3, the full variable domain is KAGVTQTPRYLIKTRGQQVTLSCSPISGHRSVSWYQQTPGQGLQFLFEYFSETQRNKGNFPGRFSGRQFSNSRSEMNVSTLELGDSALYLCASRARNTDTQYFGPGTRLTVL.

This clonotype has a count of ten or more. The chain is built from TRBV5-1 and TRBJ1-1; maybe TRBD1 (5 bases). This CDR3 is 13 amino acids long. V shed 0 bases and J shed 8 bases, with 11 bases lying between them. Germline lookup yields CDR1 SGHRS and CDR2 YFSETQ. This CDR3 reads CASSLEGPREAFF. CDR3 DNA: TGCGCCAGCAGCTTGGAGGGGCCTCGCGAAGCTTTCTTT.

This clonotype was observed at least ten times. This chain uses TRBV5-1 with TRBJ2-1; D not certain. The ends were cut back, 8 bases at V and 8 bases at J, with 17 bases in the middle. The CDR3 sequence is 13 residues long. The germline CDR1 and CDR2 sequences are SGHRS and YFSETQ. CDR3 DNA sequence: TGCGCCAGTCGGGTTGGGCCCGAGGATGAGCAGTTCTTC. Residues: CASRVGPEDEQFF. The full variable domain, with the rest looked up from reference TRBV5-1 and TRBJ2-1, is KAGVTQTPRYLIKTRGQQVTLSCSPISGHRSVSWYQQTPGQGLQFLFEYFSETQRNKGNFPGRFSGRQFSNSRSEMNVSTLELGDSALYLCASRVGPEDEQFFGPGTRLTVL.

This clonotype was counted a few times. The CDR3 DNA is TGTGCCAGCTCACCAAAAACGCTCCTAGCGGGGGTAGCTACCACAGATACGCAGTATTTT. Amino acid sequence: CASSPKTLLAGVATTDTQYF. J is TRBJ2-3 and V is TRBV18, with 10 bases aligning to TRBD2. The J segment lost 2 bases and the V segment lost 2 bases, leaving 16 bases of the junction unmatched. CDR3 length: 20 residues. Germline assignment: CDR1 KGHSH and CDR2 LQKENI.

The chain couples TRBV7-2 to TRBJ2-5; TRBD2 aligns across 8 bases. This CDR3 comprises 13 residues. CDR1 is SGHTA and CDR2 is FQGNSA in the germline V gene. V gave up 3 bases and J gave up 5 bases; unmatched junction bases: 2. CDR3 bases: TGTGCCAGCAGCTTTTCTAGCGGGGAGACCCAGTACTTC. Encoded protein: CASSFSSGETQYF.

This chain uses TRBV3-2 with TRBJ1-2. TRBV3-2 corresponds to a pseudogene. This CDR3 is 10 amino acids long. The CDR3 bases are TGTGCCAGCAGCCAATTTGGCTACACCTTC. Translating it yields CASSQFGYTF.

V and J are TRBV24-1 and TRBJ1-2; the D gene is possibly TRBD1 (6 bases). CDR3 size: 13 residues. Deletions cut 1 base from V and 8 bases from J, with 10 bases between. Germline CDR1 KGHDR, CDR2 SFDVKD. The chain's CDR3 is CATSDLGGCGYTF. In DNA form, the CDR3 reads TGTGCCACCAGTGATTTAGGGGGATGCGGCTACACCTTC.

A word on this clonotype: A much more abundant neighbour one base away suggests this may be a read error. V is TRBV6-5 and J is TRBJ2-1, with TRBD1 identical over 9 bases. The CDR3 has 15 amino acids. Germline V gene lookup returns CDR1 MNHEY and CDR2 SVGAGI. The CDR3 protein is CASSSTGGSYYEQFF. The CDR3 coding sequence is TGTGCCAGCAGTTCCACAGGGGGCTCCTACTATGAGCAGTTCTTC.

CDR3 nucleotides: TGCGCCAGCAGCCGGACGGGGAGGGATTCACCCCTCCACTTT. It specifies CASSRTGRDSPLHF. The rearrangement links TRBV5-1 to TRBJ1-6; D ambiguous. Trimming stripped 4 bases from V and 8 bases from J, with 13 bases between. Germline CDR1 reads SGHRS; CDR2 reads YFSETQ. The CDR3 runs 14 residues.

The chain recombines TRBV20-1 with TRBJ1-1; no firm D call. CDR3 size: 14 residues. Trimming took off 5 bases at V and 1 base at J, with 14 bases between the two ends. Germline assignment: CDR1 DFQATT and CDR2 SNEGSKA (reference sequence). The CDR3 spells CSAGQPSGNTEAFF. The CDR3 bases are TGCAGTGCTGGCCAACCTTCAGGGAACACTGAAGCTTTCTTT.

This chain connects TRBV11-2 to TRBJ2-5; D perhaps matches TRBD1 (5 bases). The CDR3 is made up of 14 amino acids. V shed 6 bases and J shed 1 base, with 12 bases lying between them. Germline CDR1 and CDR2: SGHAT and FQNNGV. The CDR3 nucleotides read TGTGCCAGCAGAAGGCGGCAGGGCCAAGAGACCCAGTACTTC. This translates into CASRRRQGQETQYF. Filled out from reference TRBV11-2 and TRBJ2-5, the complete variable domain reads EAGVAQSPRYKIIEKRQSVAFWCNPISGHATLYWYQQILGQGPKLLIQFQNNGVVDDSQLPKDRFSAERLKGVDSTLKIQPAKLEDSAVYLCASRRRQGQETQYFGPGTRLLVL.

V usage is TRBV29-1 and J usage is TRBJ2-5; perhaps TRBD2 as D (6 bases). In germline, CDR1 is SQVTM, CDR2 ANQGSEA. V was shortened by 7 bases and J by 1 base, with 10 bases between the two germline ends. This CDR3 spans 12 amino acids. The CDR3 DNA is TGCAGCGCCCGACTAGTCCAAGAGACCCAGTACTTC. Protein sequence: CSARLVQETQYF.

This clonotype was found a few times. The rearrangement joins TRBV20-1 to TRBJ1-2; unclear D gene. Trimming cost V 0 bases and J 1 base, with 9 bases left between them. The CDR3 is 14 amino acids. The germline gives CDR1 DFQATT, CDR2 SNEGSKA (reference sequence). CDR3 protein: CSARDIGDNYGYTF. In DNA, the CDR3 is TGCAGTGCTAGAGATATCGGAGATAACTATGGCTACACCTTC.

This clonotype occurred many times. This rearrangement joins TRBV4-2 to TRBJ1-5; possible D gene TRBD1, 6 bases. Trimming removed 4 bases at V and 0 bases at J, with 10 bases between. In germline, CDR1 is LGHNA, CDR2 YNFKEQ. This CDR3 region has 15 residues. The DNA for the CDR3 is TGTGCCAGCAGCCTGGACAGTTCTAGCAATCAGCCCCAGCATTTT. Translating it yields CASSLDSSSNQPQHF.

This clonotype was counted at least ten times. The chain joins TRBV20-1 to TRBJ2-5; 13 bases map to TRBD2. V lost 3 bases to trimming and J lost 4 bases; unmatched junction nucleotides: 5. Per germline, CDR1 DFQATT and CDR2 SNEGSKA (reference sequence). The CDR3 length is 15 residues. The CDR3 loop is CSASKGLAGRETQYF. CDR3 in DNA: TGCAGTGCTAGTAAGGGACTAGCGGGGCGAGAGACCCAGTACTTC.

This clonotype has a handful of counts. V gene TRBV4-3 combines with J gene TRBJ1-6; the D is unclear. Germline V lookup: CDR1 LGHNA, CDR2 YSLEER. This CDR3 is built from 13 residues. The V gene lost 3 bases and the J gene lost 7 bases, with 7 bases spanning the gap. The CDR3 loop is CASSHEGNSPLHF. Written as DNA, the CDR3 is TGCGCCAGCAGCCACGAAGGGAATTCACCCCTCCACTTT.

This CDR3 is CASSLGGTANNEQFF. The CDR3 DNA reads TGTGCCAGCAGCTTAGGGGGGACAGCAAACAATGAGCAGTTCTTC. V and J are TRBV11-3 and TRBJ2-1, with 7 bases that match TRBD1. The V gene's germline CDR1 is SGHNT and CDR2 YENEEA. The CDR3 spans 15 residues. The trim removed 1 base at V and 5 bases at J, leaving 5 bases unmatched.